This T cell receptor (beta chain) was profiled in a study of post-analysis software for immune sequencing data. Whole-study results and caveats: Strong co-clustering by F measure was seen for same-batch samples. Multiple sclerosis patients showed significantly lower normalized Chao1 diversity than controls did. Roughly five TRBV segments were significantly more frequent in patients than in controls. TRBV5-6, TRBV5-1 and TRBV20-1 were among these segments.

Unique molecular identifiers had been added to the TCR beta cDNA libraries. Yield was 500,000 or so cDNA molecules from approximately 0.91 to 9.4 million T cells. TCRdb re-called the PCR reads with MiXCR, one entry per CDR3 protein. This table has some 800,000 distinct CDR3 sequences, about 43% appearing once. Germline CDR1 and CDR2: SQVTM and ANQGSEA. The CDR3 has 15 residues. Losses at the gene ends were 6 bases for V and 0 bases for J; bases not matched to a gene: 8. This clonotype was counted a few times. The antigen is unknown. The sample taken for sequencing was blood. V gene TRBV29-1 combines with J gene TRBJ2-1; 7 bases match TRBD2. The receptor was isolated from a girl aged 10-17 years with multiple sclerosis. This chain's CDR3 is CSVGLGHSSYNEQFF. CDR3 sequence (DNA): TGCAGCGTAGGACTAGGGCATAGCTCCTACAATGAGCAGTTCTTC.